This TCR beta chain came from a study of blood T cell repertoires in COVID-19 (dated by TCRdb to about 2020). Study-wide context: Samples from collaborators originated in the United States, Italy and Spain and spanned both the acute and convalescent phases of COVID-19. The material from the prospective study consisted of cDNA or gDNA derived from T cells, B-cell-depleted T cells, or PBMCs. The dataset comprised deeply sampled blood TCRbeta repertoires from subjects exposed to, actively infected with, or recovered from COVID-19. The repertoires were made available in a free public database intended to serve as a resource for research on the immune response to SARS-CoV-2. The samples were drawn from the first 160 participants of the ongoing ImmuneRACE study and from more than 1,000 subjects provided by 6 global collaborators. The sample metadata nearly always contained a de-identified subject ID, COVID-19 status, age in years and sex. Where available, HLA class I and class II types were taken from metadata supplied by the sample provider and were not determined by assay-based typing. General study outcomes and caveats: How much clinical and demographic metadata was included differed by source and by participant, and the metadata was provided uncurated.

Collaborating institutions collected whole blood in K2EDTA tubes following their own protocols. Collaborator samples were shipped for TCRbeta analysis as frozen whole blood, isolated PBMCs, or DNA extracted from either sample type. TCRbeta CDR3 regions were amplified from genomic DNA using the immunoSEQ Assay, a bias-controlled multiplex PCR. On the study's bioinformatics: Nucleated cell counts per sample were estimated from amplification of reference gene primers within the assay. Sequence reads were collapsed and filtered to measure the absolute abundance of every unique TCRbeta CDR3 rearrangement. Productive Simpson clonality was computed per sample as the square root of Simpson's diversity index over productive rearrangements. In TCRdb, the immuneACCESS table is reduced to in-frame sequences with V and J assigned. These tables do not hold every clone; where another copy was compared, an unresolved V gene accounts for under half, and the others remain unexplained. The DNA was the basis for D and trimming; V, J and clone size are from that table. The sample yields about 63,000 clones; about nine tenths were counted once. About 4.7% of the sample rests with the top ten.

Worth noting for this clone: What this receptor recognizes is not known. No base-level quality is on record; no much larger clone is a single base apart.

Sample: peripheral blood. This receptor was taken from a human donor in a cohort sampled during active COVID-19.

DNA sequence: TGTGCCAGTAGTGCCTTTGTCCTCGGGGGGTTGGAGACCCAGTACTTC. Its protein reads: CASSAFVLGGLETQYF. This sequence uses TRBV19 and TRBJ2-5; 7 bases in the junction line up with TRBD2. The cysteine opens and the phenylalanine closes a CDR3 of 16 amino acids. Of all the DNA, just the CDR3 is kept, 48 bases in frame from base 1. Germline trimming: 5 bases from V, 5 bases from J; junction bases outside gene matches: 14. The germline V gene (reference sequence) sets CDR1 to LNHDA and CDR2 to SQIVND.